Each of the 11 T cell receptor beta chains below was sequenced from the same sample in a study of T cells in Graves' hyperthyroidism and ophthalmopathy. Amplified TCR beta CDR3 regions came from RNA transcripts. TCR CDR3 underwent first-round RT-PCR with the HTBI primer set. TCRdb redid the calling of the multiplex PCR reads with MiXCR, one entry per CDR3 protein. The table records nearly 600,000 distinct CDR3 sequences, approximately 15% of them present only once. Specimen: blood. These receptors all come from a woman between 25 and 40 years old with Graves' hyperthyroidism that later progressed to Graves' ophthalmopathy.

This clonotype has only one observation. V gene TRBV20-1 combines with J gene TRBJ1-6; 7 bases are shared with TRBD1. The CDR3 contains 16 residues. Looked up from germline, CDR1 is DFQATT and CDR2 is SNEGSKA (reference sequence). V lost 0 bases, J lost 7 bases, and 9 bases stayed unmatched. CDR3 nucleotides: TGCAGTGCTAGAGATCAGCAGGGGGTAGGGAATTCACCCCTCCACTTT. This translates into CSARDQQGVGNSPLHF.

This clonotype has at least ten counts. The rearrangement links TRBV3-1 to TRBJ1-6; D call uncertain. The CDR3 covers 16 residues. The germline gives CDR1 LGHDT, CDR2 YNNKEL (reference sequence). V dropped 1 base and J dropped 10 bases, with 17 bases sitting between them. Written as DNA, the CDR3 is TGTGCCAGCAGCCAAGGGACCGAGGCTCCTTTATCACCCCTCCACTTT. Protein product: CASSQGTEAPLSPLHF.

This clonotype was recorded only once. This chain connects TRBV9 to TRBJ2-2; D uncertain. The germline V and J ends were trimmed by 3 bases and 3 bases, with 9 bases remaining between them. This CDR3 has 14 residues. Per germline, CDR1 SGDLS and CDR2 YYNGEE. The CDR3 reads CASSEVDYTGELFF. The DNA for the CDR3 is TGTGCCAGCAGCGAGGTAGATTACACCGGGGAGCTGTTTTTT.

In regard to this clonotype: A much larger clone lies one base from this, so it may be a read error. The V call is TRBV7-3, the J call TRBJ2-1; TRBD2 aligns across 8 bases. The germline gives CDR1 SGHTA, CDR2 FQGTGA. This CDR3 region has 18 residues. The CDR3 sequence: CASSLLRASGSSYNEHFF. The CDR3 bases are TGTGCCAGCAGCTTATTGCGGGCCAGCGGGAGTTCCTACAATGAGCACTTCTTC.

This rearrangement joins TRBV19 to TRBJ1-2, with D perhaps matching TRBD1 (6 bases). The germline CDR1 and CDR2 sequences are LNHDA and SQIVND (reference sequence). CDR3 length: 13 amino acids. V shed 7 bases and J shed 4 bases, with 13 bases lying between them. The CDR3 bases are TGTGCCAGTAAAAGGGGGGCGGCCTATGGCTACACCTTC. The encoded protein is CASKRGAAYGYTF. The entire variable domain, with the rest obtained from reference TRBV19 and TRBJ1-2, is as follows: DGGITQSPKYLFRKEGQNVTLSCEQNLNHDAMYWYRQDPGQGLRLIYYSQIVNDFQKGDIAEGYSVSREKKESFPLTVTSAQKNPTAFYLCASKRGAAYGYTFGSGTRLTVV.

The chain uses TRBV30 and TRBJ2-1; 10 bases align to TRBD2. This CDR3 region has 15 residues. Germline lookup yields CDR1 GTSNPN and CDR2 SVGIG (reference sequence). The CDR3 nucleotides are TGTTCGCACACCAAGCGGGGGGGTTCCTACAATGAGCAGTTCTTC. Translation gives CSHTKRGGSYNEQFF.

Many counts were recorded for this clonotype. CDR3 in amino acids: CASSHSTGETYEQYF. The CDR3 DNA is TGTGCCAGCAGCCACTCCACAGGGGAAACCTACGAGCAGTACTTC. The chain links TRBV28 to TRBJ2-7, with 7 bases lining up with TRBD1. This CDR3 region has 15 residues. Germline V lookup: CDR1 MDHEN, CDR2 SYDVKM. V shed 6 bases, J shed 2 bases, and the junction held 10 bases outside the gene matches.

This rearrangement joins TRBV6-1 to TRBJ1-5, with 11 bases aligning to TRBD1. This CDR3 is 17 amino acids long. CDR1 and CDR2 (germline): MNHNS, SASEGT. After removal of 6 bases from V and 3 bases from J, the junction contained 10 bases not matched to a gene. In DNA form, the CDR3 reads TGTGCCAGCAGCTCCCTGTGGGACAGGGGGGACAATCAGCCCCAGCATTTT. It codes for CASSSLWDRGDNQPQHF.

Ten or more counts support this clonotype. The CDR3 protein is CASSQEGAQNTEAFF. CDR3 in DNA: TGCGCCAGCAGCCAAGAAGGAGCCCAGAACACTGAAGCTTTCTTT. The rearrangement uses TRBV4-1 and TRBJ1-1, with no clear D. The CDR3 contains 15 residues. From germline, CDR1 is MGHRA and CDR2 YSYEKL. Between the trimmed V and J ends, which lost 0 bases and 1 base, there was a span of 9 bases.

The chain has TRBV7-9 and TRBJ1-1; D is ambiguous. There are 14 residues in the CDR3. With 4 bases removed from V and 6 bases from J, the gap between germline ends came to 15 bases. Germline CDR1 and CDR2: SEHNR and FQNEAQ (reference sequence). CDR3 in DNA: TGTGCCAGCAGCTCTCCGGGAAACGGCGCTGAAGCTTTCTTT. It translates to CASSSPGNGAEAFF.

The sample holds many counts of this clonotype. The gene calls are TRBV3-1 and TRBJ2-7, with TRBD2 matching over 12 bases. Germline trimming cut 2 bases from V and 6 bases from J; bases unmatched to any gene: 2. Germline V gene lookup returns CDR1 LGHDT and CDR2 YNNKEL (reference sequence). The CDR3 has 14 residues. The CDR3 loop is CASSQLAGGREQYF. CDR3 nucleotides: TGTGCCAGCAGCCAACTAGCGGGAGGGCGCGAGCAGTACTTC.